There are a few counts of the clone carrying this T cell receptor beta chain. Its antigen is not known. A read error may account for a junction end that differs from germline. These data belong to a study of CD8 T cells in ankylosing spondylitis. Study-wide findings and caveats: Within ankylosing spondylitis blood, a TCR beta motif made up of under 10 highly homologous variants appeared to be characteristic.

MiXCR was run by TCRdb on the 5' RACE reads, yielding one entry per CDR3 protein. The table lists about 210,000 distinct CDR3 sequences, 7.3% of them singletons. Germline assignment: CDR1 SGHKS and CDR2 YYEKEE (reference sequence). The CDR3 runs 11 residues. The sample consisted of blood, either unsorted or a sorted T cell fraction (not recorded which). The receptor's source is a male donor with ankylosing spondylitis. The chain is built from TRBV5-5 and TRBJ2-1, with D maybe TRBD2 (6 bases). This chain's CDR3 is CASSLGRDFRF. In nucleotides, the CDR3 is TGTGCCAGCAGCTTGGGCCGGGACTTTAGATTC.